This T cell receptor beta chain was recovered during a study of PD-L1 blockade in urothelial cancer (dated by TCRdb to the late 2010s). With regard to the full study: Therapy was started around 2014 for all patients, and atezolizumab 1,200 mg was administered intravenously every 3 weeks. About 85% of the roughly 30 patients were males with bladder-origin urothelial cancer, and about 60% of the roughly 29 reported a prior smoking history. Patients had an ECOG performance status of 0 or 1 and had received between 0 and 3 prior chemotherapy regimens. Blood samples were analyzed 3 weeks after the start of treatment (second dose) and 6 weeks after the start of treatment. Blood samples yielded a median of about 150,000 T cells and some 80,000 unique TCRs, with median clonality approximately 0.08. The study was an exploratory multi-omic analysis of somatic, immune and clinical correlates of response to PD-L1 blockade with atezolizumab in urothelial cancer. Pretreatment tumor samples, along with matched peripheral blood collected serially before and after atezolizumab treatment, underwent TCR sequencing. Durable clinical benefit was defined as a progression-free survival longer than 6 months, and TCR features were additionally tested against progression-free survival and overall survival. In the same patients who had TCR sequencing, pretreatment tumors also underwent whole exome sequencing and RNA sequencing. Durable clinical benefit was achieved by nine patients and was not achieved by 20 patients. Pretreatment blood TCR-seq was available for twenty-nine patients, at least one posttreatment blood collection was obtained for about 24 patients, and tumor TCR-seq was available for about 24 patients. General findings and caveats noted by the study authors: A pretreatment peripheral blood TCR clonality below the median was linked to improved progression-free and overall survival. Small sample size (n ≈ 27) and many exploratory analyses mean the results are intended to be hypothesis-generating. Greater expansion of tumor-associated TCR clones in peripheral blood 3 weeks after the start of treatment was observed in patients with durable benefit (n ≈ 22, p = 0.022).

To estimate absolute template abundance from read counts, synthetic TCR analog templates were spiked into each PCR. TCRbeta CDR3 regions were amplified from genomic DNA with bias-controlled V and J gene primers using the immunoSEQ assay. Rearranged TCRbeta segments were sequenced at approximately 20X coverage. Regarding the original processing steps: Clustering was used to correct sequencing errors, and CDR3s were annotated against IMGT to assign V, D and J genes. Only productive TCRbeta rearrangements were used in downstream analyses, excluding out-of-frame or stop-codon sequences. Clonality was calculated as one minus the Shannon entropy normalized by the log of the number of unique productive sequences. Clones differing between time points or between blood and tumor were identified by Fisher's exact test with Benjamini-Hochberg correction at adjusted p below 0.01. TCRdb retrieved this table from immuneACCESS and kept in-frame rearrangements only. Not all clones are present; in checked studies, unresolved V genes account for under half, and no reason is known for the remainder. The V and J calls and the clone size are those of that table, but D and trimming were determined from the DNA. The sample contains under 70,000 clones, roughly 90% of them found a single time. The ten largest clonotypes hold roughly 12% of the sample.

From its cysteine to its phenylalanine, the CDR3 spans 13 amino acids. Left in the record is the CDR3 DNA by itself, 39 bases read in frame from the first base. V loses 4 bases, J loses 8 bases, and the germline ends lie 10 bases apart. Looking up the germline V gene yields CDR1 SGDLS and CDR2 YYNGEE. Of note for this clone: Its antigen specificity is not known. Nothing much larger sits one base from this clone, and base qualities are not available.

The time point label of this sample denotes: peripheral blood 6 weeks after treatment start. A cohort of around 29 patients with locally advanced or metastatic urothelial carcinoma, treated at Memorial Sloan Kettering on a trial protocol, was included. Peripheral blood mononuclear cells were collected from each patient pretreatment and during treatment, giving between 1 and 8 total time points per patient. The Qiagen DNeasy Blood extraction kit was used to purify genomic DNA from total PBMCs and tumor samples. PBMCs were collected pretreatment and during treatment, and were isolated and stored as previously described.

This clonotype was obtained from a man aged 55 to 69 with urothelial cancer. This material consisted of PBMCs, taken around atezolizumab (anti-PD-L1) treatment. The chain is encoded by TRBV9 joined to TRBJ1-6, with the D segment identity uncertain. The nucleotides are TGTGCCAGCAGCATGTACCTAGATTCACCCCTCCACTTT. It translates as CASSMYLDSPLHF.